The T cell receptor beta chain under discussion was sequenced for a study of long-term antiretroviral therapy in people with HIV. Run at survey level, the immunoSEQ assay was version v3.0. Sequencing aimed at roughly 40,000-55,000 T-cell genomes per sample. Clones were sequenced by immunoSEQ multiplex PCR, and TCRdb holds only the in-frame ones, with some missing. The sample lists tens of thousands of clones; about four fifths were seen once. At minimum, one pre-ART and two post-ART PBMC samples were obtained from each donor. The United States was where all participants with HIV were treated. Study-wide points: Someone took the blood between about 2004 and 2018, maybe while older ART regimens were in use.

Concerning this clone itself: The antigen is unknown.

Germline V gives CDR1 MNHEY, CDR2 SVGAGI. The CDR3 sequence is 14 residues long. V was clipped by 1 base and J by 3 bases, with 9 bases between them. The receptor comes from a man between 18 and 29 years old with HIV. The source was unsorted PBMCs, collected 0.4 years before starting antiretroviral therapy. V gene TRBV6-5 combines with J gene TRBJ2-5; no reliable D call. This chain's CDR3 is CASSYFGHEETQYF. As DNA, the CDR3 is TGTGCCAGCAGTTACTTTGGCCACGAAGAGACCCAGTACTTC.